The sequence of this T cell receptor (beta chain) was determined in a study of T cell responses to AZD1222 COVID-19 vaccine. In its sample, this clone was seen a few times. Its antigen remains unknown. Whether given at about 4 or about 12 weeks, second doses were pooled. Study conclusions and caveats: Targets within unmutated variant regions were reportedly found for nearly half of spike-specific TCRs. The donors showed a predominance of white British ancestry and of females, with possible underestimation of clonal diversity. The span of vaccine-associated CD4 TCRs extended across spike, with dominance at 160-218 and 743-854.

TCRdb's table, derived via immunoSEQ multiplex PCR, lists solely in-frame clones and lacks some. This table has approximately 170,000 clones, about 86% appearing once. This material consisted of peripheral blood, taken 28 days after the second AZD1222 dose. This receptor was taken from an adult who received the AZD1222 COVID-19 vaccine.

The CDR3 coding sequence is TGTGCCAGCAGCTTAAGGGGCGGGGAGGAAAAACTGTTTTTT. This encodes CASSLRGGEEKLFF. The chain couples TRBV7-9 to TRBJ1-4, with D possibly TRBD1 on 5 matching bases. The germline CDR1 and CDR2 sequences are SEHNR and FQNEAQ (reference sequence). The CDR3 is made up of 14 amino acids. V lost 2 bases to trimming and J lost 8 bases, with 12 bases between them.